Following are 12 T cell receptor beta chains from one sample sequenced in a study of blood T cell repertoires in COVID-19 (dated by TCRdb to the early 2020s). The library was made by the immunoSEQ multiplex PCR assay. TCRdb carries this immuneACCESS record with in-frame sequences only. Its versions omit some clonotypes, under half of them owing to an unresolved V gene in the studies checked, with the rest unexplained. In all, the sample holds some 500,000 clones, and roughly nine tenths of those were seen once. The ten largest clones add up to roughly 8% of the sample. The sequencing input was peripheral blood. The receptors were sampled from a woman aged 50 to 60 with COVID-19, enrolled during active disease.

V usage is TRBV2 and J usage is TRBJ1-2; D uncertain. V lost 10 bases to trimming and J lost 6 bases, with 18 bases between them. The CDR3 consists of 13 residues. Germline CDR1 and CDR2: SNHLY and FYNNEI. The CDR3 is CAIPWEGGDGYTF. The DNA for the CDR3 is TGTGCCATACCTTGGGAGGGAGGAGATGGCTACACCTTC.

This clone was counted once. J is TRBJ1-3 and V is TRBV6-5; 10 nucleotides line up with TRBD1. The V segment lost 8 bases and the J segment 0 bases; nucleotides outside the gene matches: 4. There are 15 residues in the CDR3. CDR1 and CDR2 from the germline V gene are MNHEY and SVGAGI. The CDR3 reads CASSDRGPSGNTIYF. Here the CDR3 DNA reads TGTGCCAGCTCCGACAGGGGGCCCTCTGGAAACACCATATATTTT.

CDR3 region: CAWIRRPRDNVGNTIYF. The CDR3 nucleotides are TGTGCCTGGATTCGCCGTCCCCGGGACAATGTAGGAAACACCATATATTTT. V usage is TRBV30 and J usage is TRBJ1-3, with D perhaps TRBD1 (6 bases). V was trimmed by 4 bases and J by 4 bases, leaving 23 bases between them. The germline CDR1 and CDR2 sequences are GTSNPN and SVGIG (reference sequence). This CDR3 comprises 17 residues.

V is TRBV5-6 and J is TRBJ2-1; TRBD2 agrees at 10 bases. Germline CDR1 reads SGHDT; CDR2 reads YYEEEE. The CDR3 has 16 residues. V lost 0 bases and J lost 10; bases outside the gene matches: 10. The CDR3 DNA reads TGTGCCAGCAGCTTGGAGCGGGGGGGCTTTGGGAGAGAGCAGTTCTTC. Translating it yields CASSLERGGFGREQFF.

This CDR3 is CASSIGRGSGNTIYF. The DNA of the CDR3 is TGCGCCAGCAGTATTGGCAGGGGCTCTGGAAACACCATATATTTT. The chain uses TRBV10-2 and TRBJ1-3, with TRBD1 as a possible D gene (6 bases). Trimming removed 5 bases at V and 0 bases at J, with 11 bases between. The CDR3 runs 15 residues. CDR1 is WSHSY, CDR2 SAAADI, per germline.

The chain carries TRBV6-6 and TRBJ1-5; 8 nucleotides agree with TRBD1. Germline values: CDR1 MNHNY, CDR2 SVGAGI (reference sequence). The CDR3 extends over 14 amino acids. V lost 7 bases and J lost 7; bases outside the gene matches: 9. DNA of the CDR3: TGTGCCAGCAACGACAGGGGAAGCAGCCAGCCCCAGCATTTT. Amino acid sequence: CASNDRGSSQPQHF.

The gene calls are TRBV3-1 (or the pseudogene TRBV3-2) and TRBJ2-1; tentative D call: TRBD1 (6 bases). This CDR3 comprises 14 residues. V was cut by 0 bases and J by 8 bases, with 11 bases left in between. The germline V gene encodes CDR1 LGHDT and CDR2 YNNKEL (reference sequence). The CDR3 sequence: CASSQEVTGHEQFF. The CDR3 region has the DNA TGTGCCAGCAGCCAAGAAGTTACAGGGCATGAGCAGTTCTTC.

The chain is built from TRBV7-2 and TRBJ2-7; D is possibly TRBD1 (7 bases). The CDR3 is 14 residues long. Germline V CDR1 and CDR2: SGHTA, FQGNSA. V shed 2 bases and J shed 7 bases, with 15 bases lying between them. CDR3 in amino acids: CASSLLGGAGEQYF. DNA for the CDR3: TGTGCCAGCAGCTTATTAGGGGGCGCGGGGGAGCAGTACTTC.

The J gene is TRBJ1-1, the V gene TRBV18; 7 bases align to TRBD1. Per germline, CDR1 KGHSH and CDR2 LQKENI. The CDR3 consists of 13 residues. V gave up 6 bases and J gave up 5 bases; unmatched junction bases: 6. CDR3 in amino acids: CASSLQGRTEAFF. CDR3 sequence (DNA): TGTGCCAGCTCCCTACAGGGGAGGACTGAAGCTTTCTTT.

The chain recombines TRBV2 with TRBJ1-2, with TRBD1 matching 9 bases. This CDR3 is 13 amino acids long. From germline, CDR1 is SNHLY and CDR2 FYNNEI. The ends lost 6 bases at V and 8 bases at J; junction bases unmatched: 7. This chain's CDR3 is CASSNRGRGGYTF. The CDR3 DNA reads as TGTGCCAGCAGCAACAGGGGGCGAGGGGGCTACACCTTC.

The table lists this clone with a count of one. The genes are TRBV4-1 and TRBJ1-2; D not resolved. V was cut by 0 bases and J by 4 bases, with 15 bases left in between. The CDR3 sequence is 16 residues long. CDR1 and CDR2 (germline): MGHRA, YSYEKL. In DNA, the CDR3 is TGCGCCAGCAGCCAAGAACCCAGGCTTTACCTCTATGGCTACACCTTC. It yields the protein CASSQEPRLYLYGYTF.

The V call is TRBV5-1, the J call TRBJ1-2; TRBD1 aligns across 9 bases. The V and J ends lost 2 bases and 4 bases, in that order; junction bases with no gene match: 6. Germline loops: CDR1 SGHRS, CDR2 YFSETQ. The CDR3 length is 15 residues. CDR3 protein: CASSFTGGAGYGYTF. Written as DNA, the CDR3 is TGCGCCAGCAGCTTTACAGGGGGCGCTGGCTATGGCTACACCTTC. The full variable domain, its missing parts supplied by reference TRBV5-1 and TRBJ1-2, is KAGVTQTPRYLIKTRGQQVTLSCSPISGHRSVSWYQQTPGQGLQFLFEYFSETQRNKGNFPGRFSGRQFSNSRSEMNVSTLELGDSALYLCASSFTGGAGYGYTFGSGTRLTVV.